These 24 T cell receptor beta chains originate from one sample sequenced in a study of T cell repertoires in cytomegalovirus infection. TCRdb itself ran the reads through MiXCR, one entry per CDR3 protein. The table records about 160,000 distinct CDR3 sequences, about 20% of them present only once. These TCRs are of unknown antigen specificity. The sample consisted of CD8+ T cells from cultured PBMCs, taken from culture after CMV antigen stimulation. These receptors were taken from a human donor in good health (CMV status not recorded). Some clones in this sample may be carry-over from other donors' samples.

The chain has TRBV27 and TRBJ2-1; 11 bases agree with TRBD2. Trimming cost V 5 bases and J 10 bases; bases outside gene matches: 1. Germline CDR1 MNHEY, CDR2 SMNVEV (reference sequence). The CDR3 covers 12 residues. The CDR3 spells CASSGTSGEQFF. As DNA, the CDR3 is TGTGCCAGCAGTGGGACTAGCGGCGAGCAGTTCTTC.

The genes are TRBV14 and TRBJ1-4; 8 nucleotides line up with TRBD1. The V segment lost 4 bases and the J segment 4 bases; nucleotides outside the gene matches: 5. Germline V gene data show CDR1 as SGHDN and CDR2 as FVKESK. The CDR3 is 15 residues long. The CDR3 DNA sequence: TGTGCCAGCAGCCCGCGGACAGGGCGTAATGAAAAACTGTTTTTT. This translates into CASSPRTGRNEKLFF.

The V call is TRBV27, the J call TRBJ2-1; D could derive from TRBD1 or TRBD2 (7 bases each). Trimming took off 6 bases at V and 2 bases at J, with 17 bases between the two ends. CDR1 and CDR2 (germline): MNHEY, SMNVEV (reference sequence). The length of the CDR3 is 16 residues. The CDR3: CASRNSSGGAYNEQFF. In nucleotides, the CDR3 is TGTGCCAGCAGGAACTCTTCAGGGGGGGCCTACAATGAGCAGTTCTTC.

This rearrangement joins TRBV5-4 to TRBJ2-7, with a tentative D call TRBD1 (5 bases). The CDR3 runs to 15 residues. V dropped 3 bases and J dropped 3 bases, with 16 bases sitting between them. Germline loops: CDR1 SGHNT, CDR2 YYREEE (reference sequence). Written as DNA, the CDR3 is TGTGCCAGCAGCTCCTCACTTTTCGACAGCTACGAGCAGTACTTC. It yields the protein CASSSSLFDSYEQYF.

The gene calls are TRBV6-6 and TRBJ1-4; a weak D match, TRBD1 (5 bases). Germline V gene lookup returns CDR1 MNHNY and CDR2 SVGAGI (reference sequence). This CDR3 is 13 amino acids long. Trimming removed 2 bases from V and 8 bases from J, with 9 bases in between. The CDR3, as DNA: TGTGCCAGCAGTTACCGGGGGACGGAAAAACTGTTTTTT. It codes for CASSYRGTEKLFF.

This clonotype was seen a few times. The chain links TRBV2 to TRBJ2-7; D unresolved. The CDR3 covers 11 residues. Germline CDR1 is SNHLY and CDR2 is FYNNEI. Trimming removed 8 bases at V and 2 bases at J, with 7 bases between. The CDR3 DNA reads TGTGCCAGCTCGGATACCTACGAGCAGTACTTC. Translation gives CASSDTYEQYF.

This clonotype turned up a few times. The chain carries TRBV6-6 and TRBJ2-3; 7 bases map to TRBD1. J was trimmed by 3 bases and V by 5 bases; bases with no gene match: 5. The length of the CDR3 is 14 residues. Looked up from germline, CDR1 is MNHNY and CDR2 is SVGAGI (reference sequence). The CDR3 here is CASSRQGLTDTQYF. The CDR3 DNA reads as TGTGCCAGCAGTCGACAGGGTCTAACAGATACGCAGTATTTT.

The chain is built from TRBV7-6 and TRBJ2-7, with 7 positions matching TRBD1. V dropped 5 bases and J dropped 3; count of bases not matched to a gene: 4. The CDR3 length is 13 residues. The germline V gene has CDR1 SGHVS and CDR2 FNYEAQ. CDR3 DNA sequence: TGTGCCAGCAGCGGGGACAGCAGCTACGAGCAGTACGTC. This gives the protein CASSGDSSYEQYV.

CDR3 DNA sequence: TGCGCCAGCAGCTCCACGACAGGGGAGGTTGGAGAGACCCAGTACTTC. Amino acid sequence: CASSSTTGEVGETQYF. The chain carries TRBV5-1 and TRBJ2-5, with 8 bases identical to TRBD1. The ends lost 3 bases at V and 4 bases at J; junction bases unmatched: 11. The CDR3 is 16 residues long. The germline gives CDR1 SGHRS, CDR2 YFSETQ.

The chain links TRBV7-8 to TRBJ2-1; 14 bases are shared with TRBD2. The CDR3 contains 19 residues. J gave up 4 bases and V 1 base, and 9 bases lay outside the gene matches. CDR1 and CDR2 (germline): SGHVS, FQNEAQ. The CDR3 DNA reads as TGTGCCAGCAGCTTAGATGGACTAGCGGGGGGTCGGGAGTACAATGAGCAGTTCTTC. Translated: CASSLDGLAGGREYNEQFF.

This clonotype was seen a handful of times. V and J are TRBV7-2 and TRBJ1-2; D is ambiguous. Trimming took off 3 bases at V and 6 bases at J, with 8 bases between the two ends. Germline lookup yields CDR1 SGHTA and CDR2 FQGNSA. The CDR3 spans 12 residues. The CDR3 nucleotides read TGTGCCAGCAGCTTCGTCGATAATGGCTACACCTTC. It encodes CASSFVDNGYTF.

The rearrangement links TRBV5-1 to TRBJ2-1; TRBD1 might be the D (7 bases). The CDR3 totals 17 residues. Per germline, CDR1 SGHRS and CDR2 YFSETQ. V was shortened by 3 bases and J by 0 bases, with 16 bases between the two germline ends. CDR3 sequence: CASSSRGTVNSYNEQFF. In DNA, the CDR3 is TGCGCCAGCAGCTCCCGGGGGACAGTGAACTCCTACAATGAGCAGTTCTTC.

The sample holds a few counts of this clonotype. The chain joins TRBV7-2 to TRBJ1-6; 12 nucleotides agree with TRBD1. Trimming at V came to 4 bases and at J to 8 bases, leaving 9 bases not matched to a gene. CDR3 length: 17 residues. CDR1 SGHTA and CDR2 FQGNSA come from the germline V gene. The chain's CDR3 is CASSSPRDRGRDSPLHF. CDR3 DNA: TGTGCCAGCAGCTCACCCCGGGACAGGGGGCGAGATTCACCCCTCCACTTT.

This clonotype occurred many times. The rearrangement links TRBV27 to TRBJ1-1; D is unclear. CDR3 length: 13 residues. Trimming cost V 3 bases and J 1 base, with 6 bases left between them. CDR1 is MNHEY and CDR2 is SMNVEV in the germline V gene (reference sequence). The CDR3 coding sequence is TGTGCCAGCAGTTTGGAGAGGAACACTGAAGCTTTCTTT. This codes for CASSLERNTEAFF.

The chain links TRBV2 to TRBJ1-2; D not resolved. V dropped 0 bases and J dropped 2 bases, with 7 bases sitting between them. Looked up from germline, CDR1 is SNHLY and CDR2 is FYNNEI. This CDR3 region has 14 residues. This CDR3 is CASSEAPGNYGYTF. DNA of the CDR3: TGTGCCAGCAGTGAAGCGCCAGGCAACTATGGCTACACCTTC.

The CDR3 protein is CASSSSLNVAGWNYGYTF. CDR3 bases: TGTGCCAGCAGTTCGAGTCTAAATGTGGCAGGGTGGAACTATGGCTACACCTTC. V and J are TRBV12-3 or TRBV12-4 and TRBJ1-2; TRBD1 is a possible D gene (5 bases). The CDR3 is 18 amino acids. Deletions cut 4 bases from V and 2 bases from J, with 23 bases between.

The rearrangement uses TRBV7-2 and TRBJ2-5; 13 bases match TRBD2. Trimming cost V 4 bases and J 4 bases; bases outside gene matches: 15. CDR3 size: 19 residues. Germline lookup yields CDR1 SGHTA and CDR2 FQGNSA. In DNA form, the CDR3 reads TGTGCCAGCAGCTCCCAACCGGGACTAGCGGGGCCCCTGAGAGAGACCCAGTACTTC. This sequence encodes CASSSQPGLAGPLRETQYF.

V gene TRBV27 combines with J gene TRBJ2-1; D tentatively fits TRBD1 or TRBD2 (7 bases each). The germline CDR1 and CDR2 sequences are MNHEY and SMNVEV (reference sequence). Trimming removed 4 bases at V and 8 bases at J, with 15 bases between. CDR3 length: 14 amino acids. For the CDR3, the DNA is TGTGCCAGCAGTTCAGGGGGGGGCCTTCATGAGCAGTTCTTC. Residues: CASSSGGGLHEQFF.

The chain combines TRBV7-9 with TRBJ1-2; 10 bases map to TRBD1. Germline CDR1 and CDR2: SEHNR and FQNEAQ (reference sequence). This CDR3 comprises 17 residues. With 2 bases clipped from V and 0 bases from J, the junction kept 6 bases outside the gene matches. CDR3 in amino acids: CASSLPGQGFPNYGYTF. The CDR3 DNA follows: TGTGCCAGCAGCTTACCGGGACAGGGGTTTCCTAACTATGGCTACACCTTC.

In this sample, this clonotype turned up a few times. The chain's CDR3 is CASSIRGPNYGYTF. CDR3 bases: TGTGCCAGTAGTATCAGGGGCCCTAACTATGGCTACACCTTC. The chain uses TRBV19 and TRBJ1-2; TRBD1 is a possible D gene (6 bases). The CDR3 consists of 14 residues. CDR1 is LNHDA, CDR2 SQIVND, per germline (reference sequence). Between the trimmed V and J ends, which lost 3 bases and 0 bases, there was a span of 8 bases.

V and J are TRBV15 and TRBJ1-6, with D perhaps TRBD1 (5 bases). In germline, CDR1 is LNHNV, CDR2 YYDKDF (reference sequence). The CDR3 extends over 17 amino acids. V lost 0 bases to trimming and J lost 0 bases, with 9 bases between them. Written as DNA, the CDR3 is TGTGCCACCAGCAGAGATCGGGGCAGCTCCTATAATTCACCCCTCCACTTT. Its translation is CATSRDRGSSYNSPLHF.

By share, this clonotype ranks as medium-sized. V is TRBV7-2 and J is TRBJ2-1; D unresolved. This CDR3 has 16 residues. Germline-derived CDR1 and CDR2 are SGHTA and FQGNSA. Trimming removed 5 bases at V and 9 bases at J, with 23 bases between. CDR3 sequence reads: CASSPRADLLGPEQFF. CDR3 nucleotides: TGTGCCAGCAGCCCCCGCGCGGACCTTCTAGGACCTGAGCAGTTCTTC.

This clonotype was seen more than once but under ten times. The CDR3 protein is CASSLDSSRPTFF. CDR3 nucleotide sequence: TGTGCCAGCAGCTTGGACAGTTCGCGCCCTACTTTCTTT. The gene calls are TRBV5-5 and TRBJ1-1; D is undetermined. The CDR3 extends over 13 amino acids. The germline CDR1 and CDR2 sequences are SGHKS and YYEKEE (reference sequence). The V and J ends lost 0 bases and 12 bases respectively, with 15 bases between them.

The chain employs TRBV10-3 and TRBJ2-3, with a weak D call TRBD2 (5 bases). Germline CDR1 ENHRY, CDR2 SYGVKD. This CDR3 is 18 amino acids long. The V and J ends lost 4 bases and 2 bases respectively, with 22 bases between them. The CDR3 region has the DNA TGTGCCATCAGTGCCTCTATTAACCGGGGAGATGTCACAGATACGCAGTATTTT. It yields the protein CAISASINRGDVTDTQYF.